This T cell receptor (beta chain) originates from a study of response to subunit inactivated influenza vaccine. Study-level points and caveats: The authors offered the suggestion that each seasonal influenza vaccination recruits few new T cells.

This clonotype was seen more than once but under ten times. The antigen is undetermined. Germline V gene sequence: CDR1 MNHEY, CDR2 SVGEGT. J lost 4 bases, V lost 5 bases, and 3 bases had no gene match. CDR3 length: 15 amino acids. TCRdb processed the RT-PCR reads anew with MiXCR; each CDR3 protein has one entry. The sample holds hundreds of thousands of distinct CDR3 sequences; 15% to 18% are singletons and the top ten take approximately 10%. This clonotype was obtained from a man aged 45-65 years who received an inactivated influenza vaccine. The V call is TRBV6-2 or TRBV6-3, the J call TRBJ2-1; 12 bases match TRBD2. The sequenced sample was PBMCs from blood, obtained 12 days after vaccination. The CDR3 DNA follows: TGTGCCAGCAGTGGGACTAGCGGGCATTACAATGAGCAGTTCTTC. This encodes CASSGTSGHYNEQFF.